The 4 T cell receptor beta chains given below trace back to one sample, sequenced in a study of blood T cell repertoires in COVID-19. The repertoire was sequenced with immunoSEQ multiplex PCR; TCRdb's copy has only in-frame clones and lacks some. The repertoire includes a few hundred thousand clones, about 88% of them detected once, and roughly a sixth sits in the top ten. The sequencing input was peripheral blood. Every receptor here comes from a man over 45 with COVID-19, enrolled during active disease.

The chain combines TRBV28 with TRBJ1-4, with D possibly TRBD1 on 6 matching bases. Trimming stripped 3 bases from V and 5 bases from J, with 13 bases between. Per the germline V gene, CDR1 is MDHEN and CDR2 is SYDVKM. The CDR3 consists of 15 residues. The CDR3 DNA reads TGTGCCAGCAGTTTCTCACAGGGCCGAAATGAAAAACTGTTTTTT. The encoded protein is CASSFSQGRNEKLFF.

In this sample, this clone is large. The genes are TRBV28 and TRBJ2-7; perhaps TRBD2 as D (6 bases). Trimming stripped 5 bases from V and 1 base from J, with 21 bases between. Looked up from germline, CDR1 is MDHEN and CDR2 is SYDVKM. The CDR3 is 17 amino acids. CDR3 DNA sequence: TGTGCCAGCAGTCTCCATACCGGCGGGGTTAGGTCCTACGAGCAGTACTTC. Translation gives CASSLHTGGVRSYEQYF.

J is TRBJ2-6 and V is TRBV11-2; 11 positions match TRBD2. V shed 3 bases and J 0 bases; nucleotides not matched to a gene: 1. From germline, CDR1 is SGHAT and CDR2 FQNNGV. The CDR3 loop spans 17 amino acids. CDR3 region: CASSLGTSGSGANVLTF. The CDR3 nucleotides are TGTGCCAGCAGCTTGGGGACTAGCGGCTCTGGGGCCAACGTCCTGACTTTC.

This rearrangement joins TRBV6-5 to TRBJ2-7; TRBD1 matches at 10 bases. V was clipped by 6 bases and J by 0 bases; unmatched bases: 2. CDR3 length: 14 amino acids. Germline V gives CDR1 MNHEY, CDR2 SVGAGI. In DNA, the CDR3 is TGTGCCAGCAGGGACAGGGGGGCCTCCTACGAGCAGTACTTC. Translated: CASRDRGASYEQYF.